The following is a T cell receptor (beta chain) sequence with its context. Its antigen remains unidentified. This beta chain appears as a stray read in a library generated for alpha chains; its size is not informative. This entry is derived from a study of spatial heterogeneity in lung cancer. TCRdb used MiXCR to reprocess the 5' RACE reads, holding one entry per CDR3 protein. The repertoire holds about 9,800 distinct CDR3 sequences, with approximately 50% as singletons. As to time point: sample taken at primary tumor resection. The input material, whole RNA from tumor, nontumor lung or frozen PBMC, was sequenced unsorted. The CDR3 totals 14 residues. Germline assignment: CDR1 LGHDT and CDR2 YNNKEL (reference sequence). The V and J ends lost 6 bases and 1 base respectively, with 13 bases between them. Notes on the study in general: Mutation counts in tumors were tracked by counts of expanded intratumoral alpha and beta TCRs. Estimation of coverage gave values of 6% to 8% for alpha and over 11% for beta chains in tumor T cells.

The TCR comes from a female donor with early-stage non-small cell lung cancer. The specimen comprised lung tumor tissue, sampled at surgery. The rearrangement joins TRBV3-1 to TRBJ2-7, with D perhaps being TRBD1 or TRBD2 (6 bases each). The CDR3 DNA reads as TGTGCCAGCAGTAGGGGGGCCCGATCCTACGAGCAGTACTTC. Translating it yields CASSRGARSYEQYF.